Presented here are 17 T cell receptor beta chains from one specimen sequenced in a study of molecular identifiers for immune sequencing clone quantification. TCRdb recomputed calls from the PCR reads with MiXCR, one row per CDR3 protein. The sample contains over 600,000 distinct CDR3 sequences, just under 20% of which appear only once. Sequencing used naive CD8+ T cells from blood, with Jurkat cell RNA spiked in. The subset was: FACS-sorted CD8+CD4-CCR7+CD45RA+ naive T cells. Receptor source: a human donor in good health. Some libraries in this study had Jurkat cell RNA spiked in.

Comment on this clonotype: Germline is not matched at one junction end, which may reflect a read error. This rearrangement joins TRBV5-5 to TRBJ1-2; D perhaps matches TRBD1 (6 bases). Germline V gene data show CDR1 as SGHKS and CDR2 as YYEKEE (reference sequence). The CDR3 contains 15 residues. This CDR3 is CASSPPPGQGLGCTF. The CDR3 DNA reads as TGTGCCAGCAGCCCACCGCCCGGCCAGGGGCTTGGCTGCACCTTC.

This clonotype was counted at least ten times. The gene calls are TRBV7-9 and TRBJ2-7, with 12 positions matching TRBD2. This CDR3 is 15 amino acids long. Germline V gene sequence: CDR1 SEHNR, CDR2 FQNEAQ (reference sequence). V shed 5 bases, J shed 7 bases, and the junction held 9 bases outside the gene matches. The CDR3 here is CASSPPSGGAREQYF. CDR3 nucleotide sequence: TGTGCCAGCAGCCCTCCTAGCGGGGGGGCGCGTGAGCAGTACTTC.

As to this clonotype: This may be a read error, as it is one base from a much larger clone. The conserved closing phenylalanine or tryptophan is absent in this CDR3, likely reflecting a read error. The chain is built from TRBV29-1 and TRBJ1-2; D perhaps matches TRBD1 (6 bases). V lost 0 bases and J 4 bases, leaving 27 bases between the germline ends. Germline values: CDR1 SQVTM, CDR2 ANQGSEA. The CDR3 runs 19 residues. CDR3 bases: TGCAGCGTTGAAGATTTGGGGGAGGGGGGGCGTGGACCTGGCTATGGCTACACCTCC. This translates into CSVEDLGEGGRGPGYGYTS.

This clonotype was seen at least ten times. The chain joins TRBV12-3 or TRBV12-4 to TRBJ2-7; 7 bases are a match to TRBD2. V lost 7 bases, J lost 5 bases, and 11 bases stayed unmatched. The CDR3 is 14 residues long. This CDR3 reads CASNLGGFGNEQYF. The CDR3 region has the DNA TGTGCCAGCAACCTGGGGGGGTTCGGGAACGAGCAGTACTTC.

This clonotype was detected many times. V is TRBV20-1 and J is TRBJ2-7, with D hard to call. This CDR3 has 13 residues. V lost 0 bases and J lost 0, with 6 bases in between. The germline V gene encodes CDR1 DFQATT and CDR2 SNEGSKA (reference sequence). As DNA, the CDR3 is TGCAGTGCTAGAGACAGGTACTCCTACGAGCAGTACTTC. Its protein is CSARDRYSYEQYF.

In this sample, this clonotype turned up many times. V gene TRBV19 combines with J gene TRBJ2-2, with 8 bases matching TRBD1. V dropped 5 bases and J dropped 4; count of bases not matched to a gene: 6. Germline values: CDR1 LNHDA, CDR2 SQIVND (reference sequence). The CDR3 loop spans 15 amino acids. The CDR3 bases are TGTGCCAGTAGTCTACAGGGGGGCGGCACCGGGGAGCTGTTTTTT. Translating it yields CASSLQGGGTGELFF.

This clonotype has ten or more counts. The chain joins TRBV20-1 to TRBJ1-1; D remains ambiguous. CDR3 length: 14 residues. From germline, CDR1 is DFQATT and CDR2 SNEGSKA (reference sequence). Between the trimmed V and J ends, which lost 0 bases and 2 bases, there was a span of 10 bases. CDR3 sequence (DNA): TGCAGTGCTAGAGATCTCGGATTCAACACTGAAGCTTTCTTT. As protein: CSARDLGFNTEAFF.

This clonotype occurred a few times. The chain combines TRBV13 with TRBJ2-1; D may be TRBD2 (5 bases). The V end was cut by 5 bases, the J end by 10 bases, with 12 bases between. This CDR3 has 12 amino acids. Germline V CDR1 and CDR2: PRHDT, FYEKMQ (reference sequence). CDR3 coding DNA: TGTGCCAGCAGCCCCACATCGGGGGAGCAGTTCTTC. This codes for CASSPTSGEQFF. Combining the CDR3 with reference TRBV13 and TRBJ2-1 gives the whole variable domain AAGVIQSPRHLIKEKRETATLKCYPIPRHDTVYWYQQGPGQDPQFLISFYEKMQSDKGSIPDRFSAQQFSDYHSELNMSSLELGDSALYFCASSPTSGEQFFGPGTRLTVL.

On this clonotype: A read error may be the cause here, since a much bigger clone is one base away. The rearrangement joins TRBV5-1 to TRBJ1-1, with D possibly being TRBD1 (6 bases). V was clipped by 1 base and J by 8 bases, with 21 bases between them. CDR1 is SGHRS and CDR2 is YFSETQ in the germline V gene. The CDR3 is 16 residues long. In nucleotides, the CDR3 is TGCGCCAGCAGCTTGTATCATACAGGGACTTATGCCGAAGCTTTCTTT. It is translated as CASSLYHTGTYAEAFF.

The chain uses TRBV19 and TRBJ2-1; perhaps D is TRBD1 or TRBD2 (6 bases each). CDR1 is LNHDA, CDR2 SQIVND, per germline (reference sequence). With 3 bases removed from V and 8 bases from J, the gap between germline ends came to 11 bases. The CDR3 is 13 amino acids. DNA of the CDR3: TGTGCCAGTAGTATGATGGGGGGCCATGAGCAGTTCTTC. Protein: CASSMMGGHEQFF.

This clonotype was seen ten or more times. The rearrangement uses TRBV4-2 and TRBJ2-3; D unclear. Germline lookup yields CDR1 LGHNA and CDR2 YNFKEQ. The CDR3 is made up of 18 amino acids. V gave up 0 bases and J gave up 2 bases, with 18 bases separating them. CDR3 amino acids: CASSQDVPAGGPTDTQYF. The CDR3 DNA is TGTGCCAGCAGCCAAGATGTTCCTGCCGGTGGCCCCACAGATACGCAGTATTTT.

As for this clonotype: One end of the junction does not line up with germline, which may come from a read error. The chain recombines TRBV7-2 with TRBJ2-3; a weak D match, TRBD2 (5 bases). The germline CDR1 and CDR2 sequences are SGHTA and FQGNSA. The CDR3 contains 16 residues. CDR3 in amino acids: CASSLGASWSTDTQYF. The DNA for the CDR3 is TGTGCCAGCAGTTTAGGTGCTAGCTGGAGCACAGATACGCAGTATTTT.

Points on this clonotype: This may be a read error, as it is one base from a much larger clone. V usage is TRBV5-1 and J usage is TRBJ1-1; D uncertain. This CDR3 has 14 residues. V lost 7 bases and J 0 bases, leaving 13 bases between the germline ends. The germline gives CDR1 SGHRS, CDR2 YFSETQ. The CDR3 nucleotides are TGCGCCAGCGGCTCCTCTGGGGTGAACACTGAAGCTTTCTTT. This codes for CASGSSGVNTEAFF.

This clonotype occurred a few times. The chain recombines TRBV6-2 or TRBV6-3 with TRBJ1-5; 7 positions match TRBD1. The junction had 15 bases not matched to a gene; V was cut back by 6 bases and J by 4 bases. CDR1 and CDR2 from the germline V gene are MNHEY and SVGEGT. The CDR3 is made up of 17 amino acids. Here the CDR3 reads CASSDREVLEYNQPQHF. CDR3 DNA: TGTGCCAGCAGCGACAGGGAAGTGCTAGAGTATAATCAGCCCCAGCATTTT.

The sample holds a few counts of this clonotype. The V and J genes are TRBV24-1 and TRBJ2-1, with 7 bases identical to TRBD2. The trim removed 5 bases at V and 0 bases at J, leaving 9 bases unmatched. This CDR3 is built from 17 residues. Germline-derived CDR1 and CDR2 are KGHDR and SFDVKD. The CDR3 spells CATSVGGSYPSYNEQFF. The CDR3 DNA follows: TGTGCCACCAGTGTGGGAGGGTCATACCCCTCCTACAATGAGCAGTTCTTC.

The chain uses TRBV21-1 and TRBJ2-1; the table names TRBD1, a call not compared with the DNA. TRBV21-1 is flagged as a pseudogene. The CDR3 is made up of 16 amino acids. The CDR3 bases are TGTGCCAGCAGCACGAGGACAGGGCCCTACTACAATGAGCAGTTCTTC. Amino acids: CASSTRTGPYYNEQFF.

Ten or more counts support this clonotype. The chain has TRBV2 and TRBJ2-7; perhaps TRBD2 as D (5 bases). The CDR3 is made up of 12 amino acids. Looked up from germline, CDR1 is SNHLY and CDR2 is FYNNEI. V was pared by 6 bases and J by 6 bases, with 12 bases between. The CDR3 sequence: CASSGVTLEQYF. The CDR3 bases are TGTGCCAGCAGCGGGGTGACCCTCGAGCAGTACTTC.